This TCR beta chain appears in the sequencing data of a study of T cell repertoires in ileal Crohn's disease. Time point in this sample: neoterminal ileum biopsy at postoperative endoscopy, about 6 months after surgery. Sequenced by immunoSEQ multiplex PCR; TCRdb stores in-frame clones only, minus some. The data show approximately 10,000 clones, 79% seen once. A single count supports this clone. Germline V gene data show CDR1 as LNHDA and CDR2 as SQIVND (reference sequence). The CDR3 sequence is 14 residues long. The trim removed 7 bases at V and 7 bases at J, leaving 8 bases unmatched. The chain recombines TRBV19 with TRBJ2-1; 9 positions match TRBD1. The material sequenced was ileal tissue. The sequence came from an adult with Crohn's disease. The CDR3: CASNRDRVSNEQFF. The CDR3 region has the DNA TGTGCCAGTAACCGGGACAGGGTATCGAATGAGCAGTTCTTC. Full variable domain (rest looked up from reference TRBV19 and TRBJ2-1): DGGITQSPKYLFRKEGQNVTLSCEQNLNHDAMYWYRQDPGQGLRLIYYSQIVNDFQKGDIAEGYSVSREKKESFPLTVTSAQKNPTAFYLCASNRDRVSNEQFFGPGTRLTVL.